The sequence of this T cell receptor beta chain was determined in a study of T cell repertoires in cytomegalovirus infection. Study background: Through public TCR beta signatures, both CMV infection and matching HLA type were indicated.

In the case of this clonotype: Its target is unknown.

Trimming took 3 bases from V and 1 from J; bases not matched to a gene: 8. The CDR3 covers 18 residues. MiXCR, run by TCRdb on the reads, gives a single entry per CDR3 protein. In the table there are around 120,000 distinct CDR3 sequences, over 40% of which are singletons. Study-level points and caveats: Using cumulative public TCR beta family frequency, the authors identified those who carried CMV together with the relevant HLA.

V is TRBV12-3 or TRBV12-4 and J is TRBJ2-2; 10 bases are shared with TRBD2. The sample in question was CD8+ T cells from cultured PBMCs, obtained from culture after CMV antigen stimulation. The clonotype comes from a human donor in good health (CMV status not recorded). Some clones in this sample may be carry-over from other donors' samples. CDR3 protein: CASSFRPSGGRNTGELFF. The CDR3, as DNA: TGTGCCAGCAGTTTTCGGCCTAGCGGGGGCCGGAACACCGGGGAGCTGTTTTTT.